A selection of T cell receptor beta chains follows, all from one sample in a study of identical twins. MiXCR, run by TCRdb on the 5' RACE reads, gives a single entry per CDR3 protein. This sample has hundreds of thousands of distinct CDR3 sequences; approximately 13% occur once, and the top ten carry approximately 7.5%. These same data were also listed under a study on yellow fever vaccine responses in identical twins.

Sequencing input: CD8+ T cells sorted from blood. The receptors stem from a young woman in good health. CDR3s include the opening cysteine and the closing phenylalanine or tryptophan. Each record gives: clone size, D gene, V gene, J gene, CDR3 protein, CDR3 DNA. D genes are given only for firm matches. The size entry is marked missing in some rows and otherwise reads once, few, many or a size class.

.	.	TRBV9	TRBJ2-4	CASSREQNIQYF	TGTGCCAGCAGCAGAGAACAGAACATTCAGTACTTC
few	.	TRBV9	TRBJ2-2	CASNQANTGELFF	TGTGCCAGCAACCAGGCGAACACCGGGGAGCTGTTTTTT
.	.	TRBV10-3	TRBJ2-2	CAISETGAGHLNTGELFF	TGTGCCATCAGTGAGACTGGGGCAGGACACCTGAACACCGGGGAGCTGTTTTTT
few	.	TRBV20-1	TRBJ2-7	CSARWQADYEQYF	TGCAGTGCTAGATGGCAGGCGGACTACGAGCAGTACTTC
many	TRBD1	TRBV12-3/TRBV12-4	TRBJ2-5	CASSLAFRGETQYF	TGTGCCAGCAGTTTAGCGTTCAGGGGGGAGACCCAGTACTTC
many	.	TRBV4-2	TRBJ2-2	CASSQDGSGVPGELFF	TGTGCCAGCAGCCAAGATGGGAGTGGGGTGCCCGGGGAGCTGTTTTTT
.	.	TRBV5-1	TRBJ2-5	CASSHRDHVEETQYF	TGCGCCAGCAGCCACCGGGACCACGTTGAGGAGACCCAGTACTTC
many	.	TRBV20-1	TRBJ1-5	CSARDSWGPLSPQHF	TGCAGTGCTAGAGATTCTTGGGGTCCGCTCTCGCCCCAGCATTTT
few	TRBD2	TRBV7-2	TRBJ2-7	CASSLAPGLAGSHEQYF	TGTGCCAGCAGCTTAGCCCCGGGACTAGCGGGAAGCCACGAGCAGTACTTC
few	.	TRBV24-1	TRBJ2-3	CATSDFGSPDTQYF	TGTGCCACCAGTGATTTTGGCAGCCCAGATACGCAGTATTTT
few	.	TRBV2	TRBJ2-3	CASRDPGRTDTQYF	TGTGCCAGCAGAGACCCGGGGAGGACAGATACGCAGTATTTT
many	.	TRBV28	TRBJ2-7	CASSQSSRGYEQYF	TGTGCCAGCAGCCAGTCGTCCCGCGGCTACGAGCAGTACTTC
.	.	TRBV28	TRBJ2-1	CASSFLGGTYNEQFF	TGTGCCAGCAGTTTCCTCGGGGGGACATACAATGAGCAGTTCTTC
.	TRBD2	TRBV27	TRBJ2-7	CASSLWSRDRTSGSYEQYF	TGTGCCAGCAGTTTATGGTCCCGGGATCGGACTAGCGGGAGTTACGAGCAGTACTTC
.	TRBD2	TRBV20-1	TRBJ2-1	CSARDHLGLAGVSYNEQFF	TGCAGTGCTAGAGATCATCTGGGACTAGCGGGAGTGTCCTACAATGAGCAGTTCTTC
few	.	TRBV29-1	TRBJ2-7	CSVEGVASEQYF	TGCAGCGTTGAAGGGGTAGCGAGCGAGCAGTACTTC
many	.	TRBV6-4	TRBJ2-3	CASSDSNPDTQYF	TGTGCCAGCAGTGACTCGAATCCGGATACGCAGTATTTT
.	.	TRBV20-1	TRBJ2-3	CSLRSEVDTQYF	TGCAGTTTGAGATCAGAAGTAGATACGCAGTATTTT
few	TRBD1	TRBV7-2	TRBJ1-2	CASSSLDRGPIYGYTF	TGTGCCAGCAGCTCTCTAGACAGGGGGCCCATCTATGGCTACACCTTC
.	.	TRBV7-2	TRBJ2-5	CASSKQLTLGETQYF	TGTGCCAGCAGCAAACAGTTGACCCTTGGAGAGACCCAGTACTTC
few	.	TRBV11-1	TRBJ2-2	CASSTPSGALTGELFF	TGTGCCAGCAGCACCCCGTCCGGGGCGCTCACCGGGGAGCTGTTTTTT
.	TRBD1	TRBV5-1	TRBJ1-1	CASTDRGNAAMNTEAFF	TGCGCCAGCACGGACAGGGGCAATGCGGCAATGAACACTGAAGCTTTCTTT
many	.	TRBV4-1	TRBJ1-5	CASSLNPGHQREEGRNQPQHF	TGCGCCAGCAGCCTAAATCCGGGACACCAAAGGGAGGAAGGGAGGAATCAGCCCCAGCATTTT
few	.	TRBV7-9	TRBJ2-5	CASSQTEETQYF	TGTGCCAGCAGCCAGACTGAAGAGACCCAGTACTTC
.	.	TRBV7-8	TRBJ2-3	CASSLVGSGQRDTQYF	TGTGCCAGCAGCTTAGTCGGTAGCGGTCAGAGAGATACGCAGTATTTT
.	TRBD2	TRBV12-5	TRBJ2-2	CASVISGAGPGELFF	TGTGCTAGTGTTATTAGCGGGGCGGGGCCCGGGGAGCTGTTTTTT
few	.	TRBV6-4	TRBJ1-6	CASSDSQNSPLHF	TGTGCCAGCAGTGACTCTCAGAACTCACCCCTCCACTTT
few	.	TRBV10-1	TRBJ1-1	CASSEYLGSGAEAFF	TGCGCCAGCAGTGAATATTTGGGCAGTGGGGCTGAAGCTTTCTTT
.	.	TRBV7-9	TRBJ2-3	CASSRLAGDTDTQYF	TGTGCCAGCAGCCGCCTCGCCGGAGACACAGATACGCAGTATTTT
few	.	TRBV5-6	TRBJ2-7	CASSLYTGGAYEQYF	TGTGCCAGCAGCTTGTATACTGGAGGTGCGTACGAGCAGTACTTC
few	TRBD2	TRBV27	TRBJ2-3	CASSIHSGRVADTQYF	TGTGCCAGCAGTATCCATAGCGGGAGGGTCGCAGATACGCAGTATTTT
.	TRBD2	TRBV4-1	TRBJ2-3	CASSQEGLGTRPDTQYF	TGCGCCAGCAGCCAAGAGGGGTTGGGGACTAGACCAGATACGCAGTATTTT
once	.	TRBV27	TRBJ2-3	CASSLSRGPPDTQYF	TGTGCCAGCAGTTTATCCAGGGGCCCCCCAGATACGCAGTATTTT
.	.	TRBV6-2/TRBV6-3	TRBJ2-1	CASSYSSRGAYNEQFF	TGTGCCAGCAGTTACTCGAGCCGGGGAGCTTACAATGAGCAGTTCTTC
.	.	TRBV20-1	TRBJ2-1	CSANGESSYNEQFF	TGCAGTGCGAACGGGGAAAGCTCCTACAATGAGCAGTTCTTC
few	TRBD2	TRBV7-8	TRBJ2-7	CASSSQREGASYEQYF	TGTGCCAGCAGCTCCCAGCGGGAGGGAGCCTCCTACGAGCAGTACTTC
few	.	TRBV20-1	TRBJ2-7	CSARVRQETYEQYF	TGCAGTGCTAGAGTCCGACAGGAGACCTACGAGCAGTACTTC
.	TRBD1	TRBV7-9	TRBJ1-5	CASSPPTGTNQPQHF	TGTGCCAGCAGCCCCCCGACAGGGACCAATCAGCCCCAGCATTTT
many	TRBD2	TRBV20-1	TRBJ2-1	CSARGLAGGGPNEQFF	TGCAGTGCTAGGGGACTAGCGGGAGGGGGACCCAATGAGCAGTTCTTC
.	.	TRBV3-1	TRBJ2-1	CASSHLTGTGIYNEQFF	TGTGCCAGCAGCCACCTGACCGGGACTGGAATATACAATGAGCAGTTCTTC
.	TRBD1	TRBV7-9	TRBJ1-5	CASSLTGAGDPQHF	TGTGCCAGCAGCTTGACAGGGGCGGGTGATCCCCAGCATTTT
many	TRBD1	TRBV12-3/TRBV12-4	TRBJ2-5	CASSFRGTQETQYF	TGTGCCAGCAGTTTCAGGGGGACACAAGAGACCCAGTACTTC
few	TRBD1	TRBV2	TRBJ1-2	CASSASSRDRVYGYTF	TGTGCCAGCAGTGCCTCCTCCCGGGACAGGGTTTATGGCTACACCTTC
many	TRBD2	TRBV29-1	TRBJ2-1	CSGGLAGGFDEQFF	TGCAGCGGGGGCCTAGCGGGAGGGTTTGATGAGCAGTTCTTC
.	.	TRBV4-1	TRBJ2-2	CASSQDSVGGSNTGELFF	TGCGCCAGCAGCCAAGATAGTGTGGGGGGCTCGAACACCGGGGAGCTGTTTTTT
many	TRBD1	TRBV7-9	TRBJ1-6	CASRDRAGGSPLHF	TGTGCCAGCAGGGATCGCGCAGGGGGATCACCCCTCCACTTT
few	.	TRBV15	TRBJ2-3	CATGTTGTHTDTQYF	TGTGCCACCGGAACAACAGGGACTCACACAGATACGCAGTATTTT
.	TRBD1	TRBV6-1	TRBJ2-7	CASSPTGTGTYEQYF	TGTGCCAGCAGTCCCACCGGGACAGGGACCTACGAGCAGTACTTC
few	TRBD2	TRBV10-2	TRBJ2-1	CASSVSTSGSSYNEQFF	TGCGCCAGCAGTGTATCGACTAGCGGGAGCTCCTACAATGAGCAGTTCTTC
many	TRBD2	TRBV28	TRBJ2-1	CASSFFASGSHNEQFF	TGTGCCAGCAGTTTTTTTGCTAGCGGGAGTCACAATGAGCAGTTCTTC
.	TRBD1	TRBV29-1	TRBJ2-2	CSVERAGTGTTGELFF	TGCAGCGTTGAGAGAGCCGGGACAGGGACTACCGGGGAGCTGTTTTTT
many	TRBD1	TRBV4-1	TRBJ2-7	CASSQLQGGYEQYF	TGCGCCAGCAGCCAACTACAGGGGGGCTACGAGCAGTACTTC
.	.	TRBV7-9	TRBJ1-5	CASSSEGESNQPQHF	TGTGCCAGCAGCTCCGAGGGGGAGAGCAATCAGCCCCAGCATTTT
many	.	TRBV12-3/TRBV12-4	TRBJ1-1	CASSFAGNTEAFF	TGTGCCAGCAGTTTTGCCGGGAACACTGAAGCTTTCTTT
few	TRBD2	TRBV20-1	TRBJ2-5	CSARDKLAAKGETQYF	TGCAGTGCTAGAGATAAACTAGCGGCTAAAGGAGAGACCCAGTACTTC
.	.	TRBV9	TRBJ1-1	CASSVDGGVNTEAFF	TGTGCCAGCAGCGTAGATGGGGGTGTGAACACTGAAGCTTTCTTT
many	.	TRBV2	TRBJ2-1	CASSEGVGGTQHRNEQFF	TGTGCCAGCAGTGAAGGTGTAGGCGGGACTCAACACCGCAATGAGCAGTTCTTC